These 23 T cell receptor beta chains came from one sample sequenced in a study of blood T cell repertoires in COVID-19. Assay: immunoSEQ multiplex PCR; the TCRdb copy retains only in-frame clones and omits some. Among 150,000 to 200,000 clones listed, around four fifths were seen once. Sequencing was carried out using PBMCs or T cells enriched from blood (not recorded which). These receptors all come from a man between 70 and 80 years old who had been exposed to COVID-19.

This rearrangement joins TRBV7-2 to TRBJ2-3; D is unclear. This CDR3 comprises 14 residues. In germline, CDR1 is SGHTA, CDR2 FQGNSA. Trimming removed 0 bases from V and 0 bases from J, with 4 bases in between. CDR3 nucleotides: TGTGCCAGCAGCTTAGCACAAAGCACAGATACGCAGTATTTT. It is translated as CASSLAQSTDTQYF.

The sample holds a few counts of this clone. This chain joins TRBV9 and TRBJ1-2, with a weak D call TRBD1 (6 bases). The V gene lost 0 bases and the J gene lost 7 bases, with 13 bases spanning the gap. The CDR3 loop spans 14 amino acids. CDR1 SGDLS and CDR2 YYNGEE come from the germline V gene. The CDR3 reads CASSVDWGGGGYTF. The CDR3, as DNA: TGTGCCAGCAGCGTAGATTGGGGGGGCGGTGGCTACACCTTC.

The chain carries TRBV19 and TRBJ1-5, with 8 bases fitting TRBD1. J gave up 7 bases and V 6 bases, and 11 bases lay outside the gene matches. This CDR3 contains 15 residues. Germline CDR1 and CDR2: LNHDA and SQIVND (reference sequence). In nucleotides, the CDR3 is TGTGCCAGTAGGGGGACAGGCTCTCCGGGACAGCCCCAGCATTTT. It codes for CASRGTGSPGQPQHF.

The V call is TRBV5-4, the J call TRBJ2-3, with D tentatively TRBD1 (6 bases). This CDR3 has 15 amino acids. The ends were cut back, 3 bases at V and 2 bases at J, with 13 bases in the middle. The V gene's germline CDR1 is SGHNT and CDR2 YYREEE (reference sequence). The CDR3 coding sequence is TGTGCCAGCAGCTCCCCGACAGGATACACAGATACGCAGTATTTT. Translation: CASSSPTGYTDTQYF. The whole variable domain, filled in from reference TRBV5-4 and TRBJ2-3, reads ETGVTQSPTHLIKTRGQQVTLRCSSQSGHNTVSWYQQALGQGPQFIFQYYREEENGRGNFPPRFSGLQFPNYSSELNVNALELDDSALYLCASSSPTGYTDTQYFGPGTRLTVL.

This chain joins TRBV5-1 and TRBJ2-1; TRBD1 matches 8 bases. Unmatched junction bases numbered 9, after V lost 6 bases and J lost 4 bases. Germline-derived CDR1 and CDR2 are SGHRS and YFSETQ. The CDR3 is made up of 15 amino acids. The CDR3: CASNQGTGIYNEQFF. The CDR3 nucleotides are TGCGCCAGCAATCAAGGGACAGGTATATACAATGAGCAGTTCTTC.

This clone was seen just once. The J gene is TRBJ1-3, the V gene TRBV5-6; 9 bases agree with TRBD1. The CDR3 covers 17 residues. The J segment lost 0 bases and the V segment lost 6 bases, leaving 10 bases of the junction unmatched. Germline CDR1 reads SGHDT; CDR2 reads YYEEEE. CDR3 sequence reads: CASIRRDRARSGNTIYF. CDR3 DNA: TGTGCCAGCATCCGGCGGGACAGGGCTCGCTCTGGAAACACCATATATTTT.

The CDR3 region has the DNA TGCGCCAGCAGCCAAGAGGGCGGCGGGGCGAGCTCTGGAAACACCATATATTTT. Amino acids: CASSQEGGGASSGNTIYF. The chain is built from TRBV4-3 and TRBJ1-3; D possibly corresponds to TRBD1 (5 bases). CDR1 is LGHNA, CDR2 YSLEER, per germline. There are 18 residues in the CDR3. The ends were cut back, 0 bases at V and 0 bases at J, with 15 bases in the middle.

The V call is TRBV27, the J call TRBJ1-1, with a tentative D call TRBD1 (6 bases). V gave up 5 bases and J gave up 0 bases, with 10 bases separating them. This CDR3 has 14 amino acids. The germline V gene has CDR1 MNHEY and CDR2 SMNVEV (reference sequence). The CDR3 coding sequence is TGTGCCAGCAGTCCTACAGGGCTGAACACTGAAGCTTTCTTT. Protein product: CASSPTGLNTEAFF.

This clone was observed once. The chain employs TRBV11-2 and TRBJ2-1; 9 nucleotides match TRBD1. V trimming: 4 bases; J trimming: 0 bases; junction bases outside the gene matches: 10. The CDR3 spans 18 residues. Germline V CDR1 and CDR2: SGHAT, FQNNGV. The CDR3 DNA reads TGTGCCAGCAGCTCATCCGCCGGGACAGGGATCTCCTACAATGAGCAGTTCTTC. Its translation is CASSSSAGTGISYNEQFF.

The CDR3 DNA is TGTGCCACCAGCAGATATGACAGGGGGAGCAATCAGCCCCAGCATTTT. It translates to CATSRYDRGSNQPQHF. The chain uses TRBV15 and TRBJ1-5; 9 bases map to TRBD1. The CDR3 consists of 16 residues. The trim removed 2 bases at V and 1 base at J, leaving 3 bases unmatched. Germline V CDR1 and CDR2: LNHNV, YYDKDF (reference sequence).

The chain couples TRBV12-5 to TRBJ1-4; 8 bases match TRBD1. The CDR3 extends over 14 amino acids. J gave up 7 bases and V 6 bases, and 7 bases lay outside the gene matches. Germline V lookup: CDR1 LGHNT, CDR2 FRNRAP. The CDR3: CASGATGTGEKLFF. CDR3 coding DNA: TGTGCTAGTGGCGCCACAGGGACAGGTGAAAAACTGTTTTTT.

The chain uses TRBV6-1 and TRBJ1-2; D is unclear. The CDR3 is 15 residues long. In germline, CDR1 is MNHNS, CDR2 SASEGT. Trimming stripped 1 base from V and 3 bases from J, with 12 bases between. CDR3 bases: TGTGCCAGCAGTGAAGGGGCAGCTATATACTATGGCTACACCTTC. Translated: CASSEGAAIYYGYTF.

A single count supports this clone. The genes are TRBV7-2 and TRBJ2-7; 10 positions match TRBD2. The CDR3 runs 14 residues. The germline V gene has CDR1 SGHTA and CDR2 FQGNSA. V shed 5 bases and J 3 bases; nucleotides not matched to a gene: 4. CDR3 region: CASSQTSGYYEQYF. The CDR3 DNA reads TGTGCCAGCAGCCAGACTAGCGGGTACTACGAGCAGTACTTC.

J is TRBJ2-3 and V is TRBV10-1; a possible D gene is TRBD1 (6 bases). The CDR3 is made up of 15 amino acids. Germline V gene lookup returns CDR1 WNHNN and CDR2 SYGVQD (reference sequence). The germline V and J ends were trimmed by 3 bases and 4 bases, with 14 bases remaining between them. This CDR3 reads CASSEQGRPSDTQYF. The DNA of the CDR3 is TGCGCCAGCAGTGAACAGGGAAGGCCCTCAGATACGCAGTATTTT.

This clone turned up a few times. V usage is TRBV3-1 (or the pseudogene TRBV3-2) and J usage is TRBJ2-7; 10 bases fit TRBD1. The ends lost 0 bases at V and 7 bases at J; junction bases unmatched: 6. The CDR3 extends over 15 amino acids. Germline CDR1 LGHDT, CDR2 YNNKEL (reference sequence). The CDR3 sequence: CASSQDDRGRREQYF. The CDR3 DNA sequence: TGTGCCAGCAGCCAAGATGACAGGGGGCGCCGGGAGCAGTACTTC.

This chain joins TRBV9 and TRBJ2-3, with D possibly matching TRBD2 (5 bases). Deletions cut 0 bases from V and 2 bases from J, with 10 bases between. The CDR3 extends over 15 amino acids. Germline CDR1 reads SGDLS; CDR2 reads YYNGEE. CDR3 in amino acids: CASSVEERITDTQYF. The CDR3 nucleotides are TGTGCCAGCAGCGTAGAGGAGCGGATCACAGATACGCAGTATTTT.

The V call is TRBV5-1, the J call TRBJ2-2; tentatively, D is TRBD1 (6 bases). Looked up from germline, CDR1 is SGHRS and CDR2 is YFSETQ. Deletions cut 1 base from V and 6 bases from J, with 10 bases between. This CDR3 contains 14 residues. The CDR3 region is CASSLIAGAGELFF. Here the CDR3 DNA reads TGCGCCAGCAGCTTGATCGCAGGGGCCGGGGAGCTGTTTTTT. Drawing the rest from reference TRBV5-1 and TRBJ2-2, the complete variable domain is KAGVTQTPRYLIKTRGQQVTLSCSPISGHRSVSWYQQTPGQGLQFLFEYFSETQRNKGNFPGRFSGRQFSNSRSEMNVSTLELGDSALYLCASSLIAGAGELFFGEGSRLTVL.

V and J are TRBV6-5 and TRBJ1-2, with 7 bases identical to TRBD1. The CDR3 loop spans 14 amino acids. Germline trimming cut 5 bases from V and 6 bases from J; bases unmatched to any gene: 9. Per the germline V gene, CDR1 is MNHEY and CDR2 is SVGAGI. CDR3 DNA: TGTGCCAGCAGTCGACAGGGAGTGGGAAATGGCTACACCTTC. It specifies CASSRQGVGNGYTF.

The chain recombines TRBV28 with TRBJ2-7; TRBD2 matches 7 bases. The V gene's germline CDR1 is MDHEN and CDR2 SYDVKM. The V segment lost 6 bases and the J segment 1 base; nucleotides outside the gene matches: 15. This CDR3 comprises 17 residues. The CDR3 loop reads CASSRPGGGVLSYEQYF. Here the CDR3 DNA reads TGTGCCAGCAGCCGCCCGGGGGGAGGGGTCTTATCCTACGAGCAGTACTTC.

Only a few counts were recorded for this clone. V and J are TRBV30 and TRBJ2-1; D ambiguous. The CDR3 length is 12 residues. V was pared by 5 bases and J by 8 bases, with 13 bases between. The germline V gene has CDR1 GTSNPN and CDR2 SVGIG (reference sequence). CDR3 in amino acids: CAWGDSGDEQFF. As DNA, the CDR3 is TGTGCCTGGGGGGATTCAGGCGATGAGCAGTTCTTC.

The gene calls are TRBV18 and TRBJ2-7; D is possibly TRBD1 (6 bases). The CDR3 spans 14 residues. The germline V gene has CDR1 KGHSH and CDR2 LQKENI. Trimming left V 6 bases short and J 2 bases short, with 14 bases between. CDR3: CASSPGQPTYEQYF. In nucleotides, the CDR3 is TGTGCCAGCTCCCCCGGACAGCCCACCTACGAGCAGTACTTC.

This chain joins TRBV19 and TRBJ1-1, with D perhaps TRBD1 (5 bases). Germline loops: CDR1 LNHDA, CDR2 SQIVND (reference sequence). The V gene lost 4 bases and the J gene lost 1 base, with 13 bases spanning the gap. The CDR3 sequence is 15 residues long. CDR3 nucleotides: TGTGCCAGTAGTAGGGACTTCCCAACGAACACTGAAGCTTTCTTT. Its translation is CASSRDFPTNTEAFF.

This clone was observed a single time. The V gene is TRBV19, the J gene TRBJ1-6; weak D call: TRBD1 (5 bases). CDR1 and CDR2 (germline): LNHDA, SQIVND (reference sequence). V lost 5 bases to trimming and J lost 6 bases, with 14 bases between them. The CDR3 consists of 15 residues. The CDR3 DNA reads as TGTGCCAGTAGTTCTTGGGGGGATCGTAATTCACCCCTCCACTTT. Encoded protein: CASSSWGDRNSPLHF.